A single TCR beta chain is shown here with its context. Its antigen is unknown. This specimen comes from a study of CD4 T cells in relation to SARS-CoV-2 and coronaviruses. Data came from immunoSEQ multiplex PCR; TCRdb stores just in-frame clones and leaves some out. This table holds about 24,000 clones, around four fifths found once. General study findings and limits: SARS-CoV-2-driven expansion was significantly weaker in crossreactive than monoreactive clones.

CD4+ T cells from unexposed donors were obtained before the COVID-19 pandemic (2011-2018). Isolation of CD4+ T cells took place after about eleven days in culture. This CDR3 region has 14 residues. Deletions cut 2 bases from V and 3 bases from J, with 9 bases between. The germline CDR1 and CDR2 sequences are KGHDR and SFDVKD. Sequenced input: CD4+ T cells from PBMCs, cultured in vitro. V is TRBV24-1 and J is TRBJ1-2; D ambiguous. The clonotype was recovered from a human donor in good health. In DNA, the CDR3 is TGTGCCACCAGTGATTCCAGCCTCCACTATGGCTACACCTTC. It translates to CATSDSSLHYGYTF.